This T cell receptor (beta chain) was profiled in a study of CD8 T cells in ankylosing spondylitis. From germline, CDR1 is SGHTA and CDR2 FQGNSA. This CDR3 region has 15 residues. V trimming: 5 bases; J trimming: 4 bases; junction bases outside the gene matches: 10. In TCRdb, the 5' RACE reads were re-called with MiXCR into one record per CDR3 protein. This sample has some 800,000 distinct CDR3 sequences; approximately 12% occur once, and the top ten carry under 0.6%. Study-wide findings and caveats: Blood from ankylosing spondylitis patients appeared to carry a characteristic roughly 8-variant TCR beta motif. Disease-linked clones bore a CD8+ phenotype, appearing relatively rarely in peripheral blood.

A remark on this clonotype: The antigen is not known.

V is TRBV7-2 and J is TRBJ2-5; TRBD2 agrees at 7 bases. This TCR was sampled from a male donor with ankylosing spondylitis. Sequencing was carried out using blood, either unsorted or a sorted T cell fraction (not recorded which). The CDR3 DNA reads TGTGCCAGCAGCCAGAATGGGGGGGTGTCAGAGACCCAGTACTTC. The encoded protein is CASSQNGGVSETQYF.